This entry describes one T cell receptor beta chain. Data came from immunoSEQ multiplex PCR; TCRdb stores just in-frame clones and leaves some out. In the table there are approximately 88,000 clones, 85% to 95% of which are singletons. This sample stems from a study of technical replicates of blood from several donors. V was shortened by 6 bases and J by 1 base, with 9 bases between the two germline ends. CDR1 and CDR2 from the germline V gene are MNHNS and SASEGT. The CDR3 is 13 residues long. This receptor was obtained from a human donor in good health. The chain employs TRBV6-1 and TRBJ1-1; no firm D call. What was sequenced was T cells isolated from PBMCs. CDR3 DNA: TGTGCCAGCAGCGACACTGCGAACACTGAAGCTTTCTTT. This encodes CASSDTANTEAFF.